Listed here are 10 T cell receptor beta chains from one sample, sequenced in a study of blood T cell repertoires in COVID-19. TCRdb keeps only in-frame clones here, not all; method: immunoSEQ multiplex PCR. Of about 160,000 clones in the sample, about 86% were seen once. The sequencing sample was made of PBMCs or T cells enriched from blood (not recorded which). These receptor sequences come from a woman in her forties or fifties in a cohort exposed to, infected with or recovered from COVID-19 (not recorded which).

The chain couples TRBV27 to TRBJ1-5; D gene uncertain. The CDR3 contains 13 residues. Looked up from germline, CDR1 is MNHEY and CDR2 is SMNVEV (reference sequence). Deletions cut 4 bases from V and 1 base from J, with 5 bases between. CDR3 loop: CASSWRSNQPQHF. In DNA form, the CDR3 reads TGTGCCAGCAGTTGGAGAAGCAATCAGCCCCAGCATTTT.

The chain links TRBV2 to TRBJ1-1; perhaps TRBD1 as D (6 bases). Germline lookup yields CDR1 SNHLY and CDR2 FYNNEI. CDR3 size: 13 residues. With 5 bases removed from V and 4 bases from J, the gap between germline ends came to 11 bases. The CDR3 bases are TGTGCCAGCAGTACAGGGTTGAGCACTGAAGCTTTCTTT. It specifies CASSTGLSTEAFF.

This clone was seen a single time. The genes are TRBV9 and TRBJ1-1, with 10 bases fitting TRBD1. This CDR3 region has 14 residues. Germline CDR1 reads SGDLS; CDR2 reads YYNGEE. V was clipped by 4 bases and J by 4 bases; unmatched bases: 4. CDR3 sequence: CASSLTGGGTEAFF. The CDR3 DNA is TGTGCCAGCAGCCTGACAGGGGGCGGCACTGAAGCTTTCTTT.

The chain couples TRBV19 to TRBJ2-1; TRBD1 matches at 11 bases. Trimming removed 8 bases from V and 7 bases from J; junction bases left unmatched: 7. Germline CDR1 is LNHDA and CDR2 is SQIVND (reference sequence). CDR3 size: 14 residues. The CDR3 region is CASGPGTGGNEQFF. Written as DNA, the CDR3 is TGTGCCAGTGGCCCCGGGACAGGGGGGAATGAGCAGTTCTTC.

This clone has only one observation. This rearrangement joins TRBV10-3 to TRBJ2-1, with 10 bases identical to TRBD2. J lost 9 bases, V lost 0 bases, and 14 bases had no gene match. The CDR3 consists of 18 residues. Germline V gene sequence: CDR1 ENHRY, CDR2 SYGVKD. As DNA, the CDR3 is TGTGCCATCAGTGAGTCCAATAGGGCTAGCGGGAGTCGGGGTGAGCAGTTCTTC. Translation gives CAISESNRASGSRGEQFF.

The V gene is TRBV6-1, the J gene TRBJ2-3, with 7 nucleotides matching TRBD2. V lost 1 base to trimming and J lost 9 bases; unmatched junction nucleotides: 4. The length of the CDR3 is 13 residues. Germline V gives CDR1 MNHNS, CDR2 SASEGT. The CDR3 reads CASSEGVGRTQYF. The CDR3 DNA is TGTGCCAGCAGTGAAGGGGTCGGGAGGACGCAGTATTTT.

The chain couples TRBV18 to TRBJ1-3; 8 bases are shared with TRBD1. J gave up 4 bases and V 4 bases, and 3 bases lay outside the gene matches. In germline, CDR1 is KGHSH, CDR2 LQKENI. CDR3 length equals 14 residues. The DNA for the CDR3 is TGTGCCAGCTCACAGGACAGGGCCGGAAACACCATATATTTT. Translated: CASSQDRAGNTIYF.

This chain links TRBV23-1 with TRBJ2-1, with a possible D match to TRBD2 (6 bases). TRBV23-1 carries the ORF label, with uncertain function. CDR3 size: 14 residues. V lost 4 bases, J lost 9 bases, and 16 bases lay in between. The CDR3 bases are TGCGCCAGCAGTCGCGCGGGTAGAGCGGGTGAGCAGTTCTTC. Protein sequence: CASSRAGRAGEQFF.

This chain connects TRBV6-5 to TRBJ1-5; TRBD1 matches at 9 bases. J lost 5 bases, V lost 7 bases, and 6 bases had no gene match. The CDR3 runs 14 residues. The germline V gene has CDR1 MNHEY and CDR2 SVGAGI. The CDR3 here is CASNPQGAHQPQHF. The CDR3 coding sequence is TGTGCCAGCAATCCACAGGGGGCCCATCAGCCCCAGCATTTT.

V and J are TRBV10-3 and TRBJ1-3, with TRBD1 as a possible D gene (6 bases). CDR3 length: 15 residues. V shed 3 bases and J shed 2 bases, with 11 bases lying between them. From germline, CDR1 is ENHRY and CDR2 SYGVKD. In DNA, the CDR3 is TGTGCCATCAGTGACCCCAGGGGTGCTGGAAACACCATATATTTT. As protein: CAISDPRGAGNTIYF.